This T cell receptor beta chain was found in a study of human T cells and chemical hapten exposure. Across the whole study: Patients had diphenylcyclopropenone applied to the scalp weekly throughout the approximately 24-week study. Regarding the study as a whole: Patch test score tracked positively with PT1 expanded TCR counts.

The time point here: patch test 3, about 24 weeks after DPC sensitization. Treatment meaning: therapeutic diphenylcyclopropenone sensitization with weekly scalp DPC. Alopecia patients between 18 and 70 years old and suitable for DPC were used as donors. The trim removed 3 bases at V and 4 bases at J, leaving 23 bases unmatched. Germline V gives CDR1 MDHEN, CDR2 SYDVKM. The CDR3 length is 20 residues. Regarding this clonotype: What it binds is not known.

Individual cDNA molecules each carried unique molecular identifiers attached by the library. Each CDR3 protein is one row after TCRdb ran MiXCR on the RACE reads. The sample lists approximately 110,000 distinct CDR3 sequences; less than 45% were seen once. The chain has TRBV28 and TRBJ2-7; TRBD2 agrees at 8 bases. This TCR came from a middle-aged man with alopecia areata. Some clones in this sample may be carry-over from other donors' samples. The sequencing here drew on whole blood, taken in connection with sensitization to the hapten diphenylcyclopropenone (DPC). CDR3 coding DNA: TGTGCCAGCAGTTTCAAGTTAGGACTAGCAGCGCAGGGAGCCGGATACGAGCAGTACTTC. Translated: CASSFKLGLAAQGAGYEQYF.